A single sample is the source of the 11 T cell receptor beta chains below, sequenced in a study of shared clonotypes between healthy human individuals. TCRdb's table, derived via immunoSEQ multiplex PCR, lists solely in-frame clones and lacks some. The sample carries 2,500,000 or so clones, 93% recorded once. What was sequenced was naive CD4+ T cells from PBMCs. Subset noted: CD45RA+ positively selected. The receptors derive from a man between 18 and 29 years old in good health. Some clones in this sample may be carry-over from other donors' samples.

The genes are TRBV19 and TRBJ2-6; possibly TRBD2 for D (5 bases). CDR3 length: 15 residues. The V gene's germline CDR1 is LNHDA and CDR2 SQIVND (reference sequence). The V end lost 3 bases, the J end lost 3 bases, and 9 bases lay between the germline ends. Here the CDR3 reads CASSISGFGANVLTF. CDR3 nucleotides: TGTGCCAGTAGTATTTCGGGGTTTGGGGCCAACGTCCTGACTTTC.

This chain links TRBV5-1 with TRBJ2-2; D might be TRBD1 (6 bases). The germline V gene has CDR1 SGHRS and CDR2 YFSETQ. Trimming cost V 1 base and J 0 bases, with 10 bases left between them. The CDR3 has 16 amino acids. In DNA, the CDR3 is TGCGCCAGCAGCTTGAGGGGGTTCGCGAACACCGGGGAGCTGTTTTTT. It encodes CASSLRGFANTGELFF.

This chain uses TRBV30 with TRBJ2-4; no reliable D call. The ends were cut back, 5 bases at V and 4 bases at J, with 9 bases in the middle. Germline CDR1 GTSNPN, CDR2 SVGIG (reference sequence). CDR3 size: 12 residues. CDR3 residues: CAWGPGKNIQYF. As DNA, the CDR3 is TGTGCCTGGGGGCCCGGTAAAAACATTCAGTACTTC.

The chain employs TRBV19 and TRBJ1-5; maybe TRBD1 (6 bases). Trimming took 5 bases from V and 1 from J, leaving 9 bases between them. Germline-derived CDR1 and CDR2 are LNHDA and SQIVND (reference sequence). The CDR3 extends over 14 amino acids. The CDR3 bases are TGTGCCAGTAGTTGGACAGCGAGCAATCAGCCCCAGCATTTT. Residues: CASSWTASNQPQHF.

The genes are TRBV2 and TRBJ2-1; D unresolved. This CDR3 contains 16 residues. The V end was cut by 0 bases, the J end by 4 bases, with 13 bases between. The germline V gene encodes CDR1 SNHLY and CDR2 FYNNEI. The CDR3 DNA reads as TGTGCCAGCAGTGAAGCGCTTCCAAAATGGTACAATGAGCAGTTCTTC. Its translation: CASSEALPKWYNEQFF.

V and J are TRBV2 and TRBJ2-7; a possible D gene is TRBD1 (6 bases). V was clipped by 10 bases and J by 2 bases, with 15 bases between them. Germline CDR1 and CDR2: SNHLY and FYNNEI. The CDR3 has 13 residues. The CDR3 nucleotides are TGTGCCATCCTCCAGGGGAAGGCCTACGAGCAGTACTTC. It encodes CAILQGKAYEQYF.

The rearrangement links TRBV28 to TRBJ2-3, with unresolved D. Between the trimmed V and J ends, which lost 4 bases and 0 bases, there was a span of 20 bases. The CDR3 covers 18 residues. Germline V CDR1 and CDR2: MDHEN, SYDVKM. CDR3 sequence reads: CASSWVGRTLTSTDTQYF. The DNA of the CDR3 is TGTGCCAGCAGTTGGGTCGGTAGGACCCTCACTAGCACAGATACGCAGTATTTT. Variable domain in full (rest from reference TRBV28 and TRBJ2-3): DVKVTQSSRYLVKRTGEKVFLECVQDMDHENMFWYRQDPGLGLRLIYFSYDVKMKEKGDIPEGYSVSREKKERFSLILESASTNQTSMYLCASSWVGRTLTSTDTQYFGPGTRLTVL.

This chain joins TRBV4-2 and TRBJ1-3; unclear D gene. The CDR3 has 12 residues. Trimming took 10 bases from V and 2 from J, leaving 9 bases between them. Germline loops: CDR1 LGHNA, CDR2 YNFKEQ. CDR3 DNA: TGTGCCACCCAGGACCCTGGAAACACCATATATTTT. It is translated as CATQDPGNTIYF.

The genes are TRBV11-3 and TRBJ2-2; TRBD1 is a possible D gene (5 bases). This CDR3 spans 13 amino acids. The V end was cut by 6 bases, the J end by 4 bases, with 9 bases between. Germline-derived CDR1 and CDR2 are SGHNT and YENEEA. The CDR3 region is CASRTGGTGELFF. For the CDR3, the DNA is TGTGCCAGCAGAACAGGCGGCACCGGGGAGCTGTTTTTT.

This clone was detected a few times. The gene calls are TRBV28 and TRBJ1-5, with D tentatively TRBD1 (5 bases). Germline V gene sequence: CDR1 MDHEN, CDR2 SYDVKM. Trimming stripped 2 bases from V and 9 bases from J, with 14 bases between. This CDR3 region has 14 residues. The CDR3 DNA reads as TGTGCCAGCAGTTTAGATTCCGGGGCGCGGCCCCAGCATTTT. This translates into CASSLDSGARPQHF.

This chain links TRBV28 with TRBJ2-5; no reliable D call. The J call could be wrong; TRBJ2-7 is a better fit for the DNA end. Germline loops: CDR1 MDHEN, CDR2 SYDVKM. CDR3 size: 15 residues. The DNA for the CDR3 is TGTGCCAGCAGTCCGCGAGCAGGTTTTCCCTACGAGCAGTACTTC. Its translation: CASSPRAGFPYEQYF.